The 13 T cell receptor beta chains given below trace back to one sample, sequenced in a study of blood T cell repertoires in COVID-19. TCRdb keeps only in-frame clones here, not all; method: immunoSEQ multiplex PCR. The data hold fewer than 350,000 clones, with around 81% observed a single time. Sequencing was done on a sample of peripheral blood. These TCRs come from a woman aged 55-70 years with active or convalescent COVID-19.

Only one count was recorded for this clone. V and J are TRBV7-2 and TRBJ2-7, with TRBD2 matching 8 bases. V was pared by 5 bases and J by 4 bases, with 7 bases of the junction left unmatched. The germline CDR1 and CDR2 sequences are SGHTA and FQGNSA. The CDR3 contains 14 residues. CDR3 sequence (DNA): TGTGCCAGCAGCCTCGGGACTAGAGAGTACGAGCAGTACTTC. Translated: CASSLGTREYEQYF. Full variable domain (remainder filled in from reference TRBV7-2 and TRBJ2-7): GAGVSQSPSNKVTEKGKDVELRCDPISGHTALYWYRQSLGQGLEFLIYFQGNSAPDKSGLPSDRFSAERTGGSVSTLTIQRTQQEDSAVYLCASSLGTREYEQYFGPGTRLTVT.

The chain employs TRBV16 and TRBJ1-1; TRBD1 agrees at 7 bases. The CDR3 consists of 14 residues. V gave up 2 bases and J gave up 4 bases; unmatched junction bases: 4. Germline V lookup: CDR1 KGHSY, CDR2 FQNENV. The CDR3 bases are TGTGCCAGCAGCCAAAGACAGGGACGCACTGAAGCTTTCTTT. It is translated as CASSQRQGRTEAFF.

This chain joins TRBV11-3 and TRBJ1-1; 9 bases align to TRBD1. The J segment lost 0 bases and the V segment lost 5 bases, leaving 7 bases of the junction unmatched. CDR3 size: 16 residues. Germline V gene lookup returns CDR1 SGHNT and CDR2 YENEEA. CDR3 sequence reads: CASSRRTGAMNTEAFF. The CDR3 DNA is TGTGCCAGCAGCCGTAGGACAGGGGCCATGAACACTGAAGCTTTCTTT.

This clone has just one count. The CDR3 reads CASSRLLAGEVADTQYF. The CDR3 DNA reads TGCGCCAGCAGCCGTTTACTAGCGGGGGAAGTTGCAGATACGCAGTATTTT. This chain uses TRBV5-1 with TRBJ2-3, with TRBD2 identical over 11 bases. Germline assignment: CDR1 SGHRS and CDR2 YFSETQ. V shed 4 bases, J shed 4 bases, and the junction held 11 bases outside the gene matches. The CDR3 length is 17 residues.

The gene calls are TRBV13 and TRBJ1-2; D unresolved. Between the trimmed V and J ends, which lost 7 bases and 0 bases, there was a span of 12 bases. Per the germline V gene, CDR1 is PRHDT and CDR2 is FYEKMQ (reference sequence). This CDR3 has 14 residues. DNA of the CDR3: TGTGCCAGCATCGACAAGGAAGCTAACTATGGCTACACCTTC. Encoded protein: CASIDKEANYGYTF.

This clone was seen only a few times. The V call is TRBV30, the J call TRBJ2-1; 8 bases align to TRBD2. This CDR3 region has 13 residues. J gave up 4 bases and V 3 bases, and 2 bases lay outside the gene matches. The V gene's germline CDR1 is GTSNPN and CDR2 SVGIG (reference sequence). The CDR3 coding sequence is TGTGCCTGGAGAAAGCGGGGGTACAATGAGCAGTTCTTC. Translated, it gives CAWRKRGYNEQFF.

J is TRBJ1-6 and V is TRBV7-6, with a tentative D call TRBD1 (5 bases). The ends were cut back, 5 bases at V and 5 bases at J, with 16 bases in the middle. CDR1 is SGHVS and CDR2 is FNYEAQ in the germline V gene. The CDR3 extends over 16 amino acids. The CDR3 protein is CASSPEGVLDNSPLHF. CDR3 in DNA: TGTGCCAGCAGCCCGGAAGGGGTTTTGGATAATTCACCCCTCCACTTT.

V usage is TRBV6-5 and J usage is TRBJ1-2; possibly TRBD1 for D (5 bases). The CDR3 totals 13 residues. CDR1 is MNHEY, CDR2 SVGAGI, per germline. Trimming took off 5 bases at V and 1 base at J, with 8 bases between the two ends. The CDR3 protein is CASSQDINYGYTF. CDR3 nucleotide sequence: TGTGCCAGCAGTCAGGACATTAACTATGGCTACACCTTC.

V usage is TRBV29-1 and J usage is TRBJ1-2; D perhaps matches TRBD1 (5 bases). The CDR3 runs 13 residues. The germline V gene has CDR1 SQVTM and CDR2 ANQGSEA. The ends were cut back, 5 bases at V and 3 bases at J, with 13 bases in the middle. The CDR3 DNA reads as TGCAGCGTTTTGTCCGGGACTGACTATGGCTACACCTTC. Translation gives CSVLSGTDYGYTF.

The chain is built from TRBV10-3 and TRBJ2-3; D remains unclear. The CDR3 loop spans 12 amino acids. The V end lost 6 bases, the J end lost 3 bases, and 7 bases lay between the germline ends. The germline gives CDR1 ENHRY, CDR2 SYGVKD. The CDR3 region has the DNA TGTGCCATCAGAGACTCGACAGATACGCAGTATTTT. Encoded protein: CAIRDSTDTQYF.

The chain carries TRBV6-5 and TRBJ1-1; no reliable D call. The length of the CDR3 is 15 residues. The germline V gene has CDR1 MNHEY and CDR2 SVGAGI. V was shortened by 6 bases and J by 4 bases, with 18 bases between the two germline ends. The CDR3 sequence is CASSRFPGEGTEAFF. In nucleotides, the CDR3 is TGTGCCAGCAGCCGCTTCCCGGGTGAGGGCACTGAAGCTTTCTTT.

The chain links TRBV4-1 to TRBJ1-2; D gene uncertain. The CDR3 is 15 amino acids. Germline V lookup: CDR1 MGHRA, CDR2 YSYEKL. V was cut by 0 bases and J by 3 bases, with 11 bases left in between. The CDR3 reads CASSQEEGLDYGYTF. CDR3 DNA sequence: TGCGCCAGCAGCCAAGAAGAGGGTCTGGACTATGGCTACACCTTC.

V is TRBV6-5 and J is TRBJ2-2; D ambiguous. Germline-derived CDR1 and CDR2 are MNHEY and SVGAGI. CDR3 length: 14 residues. With 2 bases removed from V and 6 bases from J, the gap between germline ends came to 10 bases. CDR3 amino acids: CASSYGQASGELFF. The CDR3 nucleotides are TGTGCCAGCAGTTACGGTCAGGCCTCCGGGGAGCTGTTTTTT.